This T cell receptor (beta chain) is drawn from a study of immune cell composition in non-small cell lung cancer. Overall study: Tumours were mainly lung adenocarcinoma or squamous cell carcinoma.

This table comes from immunoSEQ multiplex PCR, and its TCRdb copy is limited to in-frame clones, with some not included. The sample contains roughly 3,000 clones, roughly 82% of which appear only once. Study conclusions and caveats: Lung squamous cell carcinoma tumours had significantly higher top 10 clone scores and productive clonality than lung adenocarcinoma. Tumour-associated clones >0.5% occurred in 30% to 35% of adenocarcinomas, about three quarters of squamous. Dominant in vivo tumour-associated clones were not shown to share tumour-reactive sequences.

In regard to this clone: As yet, its antigen is unknown.

V dropped 0 bases and J dropped 0 bases, with 13 bases sitting between them. The CDR3 covers 16 residues. Germline V gene lookup returns CDR1 SGHRS and CDR2 YFSETQ. The chain employs TRBV5-1 and TRBJ2-7; D may be TRBD2 (6 bases). This clonotype was obtained from a human donor with non-small cell lung cancer. The material sequenced was lung tumor tissue. The CDR3 sequence is CASSLEELAASYEQYF. CDR3 sequence (DNA): TGCGCCAGCAGCTTGGAGGAGTTAGCGGCCTCCTACGAGCAGTACTTC.